Below, 12 T cell receptor beta chains from the same sample are listed, as sequenced in a study of T-cell reconstitution after alpha-beta-depleted transplantation in children. Using unique molecular identifiers, the investigators prepared the TCRbeta library. TCRdb fed the PCR reads into MiXCR, producing one record per CDR3 protein. The data hold about 120,000 distinct CDR3 sequences, with over 9% observed a single time. The sequences come from PBMCs from the stem cell graft donor, collected from the stem cell graft. These receptors were collected from a human donor who donated a stem cell graft to a child with acute lymphoblastic leukemia.

This clonotype was found many times. The V and J genes are TRBV20-1 and TRBJ2-2; TRBD1 matches 7 bases. CDR1 DFQATT and CDR2 SNEGSKA come from the germline V gene (reference sequence). This CDR3 spans 12 amino acids. Trimming took 3 bases from V and 5 from J; bases not matched to a gene: 0. CDR3 nucleotide sequence: TGCAGTGCTAGGACAGGGACCGGGGAGCTGTTTTTT. The encoded protein is CSARTGTGELFF.

This clonotype was counted between two and nine times. V and J are TRBV5-1 and TRBJ2-5, with D perhaps matching TRBD2 (5 bases). Trimming shortened V by 0 bases and J by 1 base, and 16 bases separated the two germline ends. The CDR3 sequence is 17 residues long. Germline V CDR1 and CDR2: SGHRS, YFSETQ. The CDR3 loop is CASSLGGYTGTQETQYF. CDR3 nucleotide sequence: TGCGCCAGCAGCTTGGGCGGATACACGGGAACCCAAGAGACCCAGTACTTC. The full variable domain, with the rest looked up from reference TRBV5-1 and TRBJ2-5, is KAGVTQTPRYLIKTRGQQVTLSCSPISGHRSVSWYQQTPGQGLQFLFEYFSETQRNKGNFPGRFSGRQFSNSRSEMNVSTLELGDSALYLCASSLGGYTGTQETQYFGPGTRLLVL.

The genes are TRBV4-3 and TRBJ2-3, with D unresolved. The CDR3 has 13 residues. The V and J ends lost 0 bases and 6 bases respectively, with 7 bases between them. The germline CDR1 and CDR2 sequences are LGHNA and YSLEER. CDR3 in amino acids: CASSQDPGDTQYF. The CDR3 nucleotides are TGCGCCAGCAGCCAAGATCCGGGCGATACGCAGTATTTT.

In this sample, this clonotype turned up many times. The chain is built from TRBV5-1 and TRBJ2-1; a weak D match, TRBD1 (5 bases). The V end was cut by 0 bases, the J end by 0 bases, with 7 bases between. The CDR3 spans 15 residues. Germline V gives CDR1 SGHRS, CDR2 YFSETQ. DNA of the CDR3: TGCGCCAGCAGCTTGGAAGGGGTCTCCTACAATGAGCAGTTCTTC. It translates to CASSLEGVSYNEQFF.

The sample holds many counts of this clonotype. The chain links TRBV11-2 to TRBJ2-3, with D unclear. Germline CDR1 SGHAT, CDR2 FQNNGV. Trimming cost V 3 bases and J 5 bases, with 18 bases left between them. The CDR3 is 16 amino acids. CDR3 DNA sequence: TGTGCCAGCAGCTTTGCCGGATCCGGACGTCAAGATACGCAGTATTTT. Encoded protein: CASSFAGSGRQDTQYF.

This clonotype was detected many times. The rearrangement joins TRBV7-3 to TRBJ2-3, with D possibly matching TRBD2 (6 bases). Germline CDR1 and CDR2: SGHTA and FQGTGA. Trimming took 2 bases from V and 2 from J, leaving 14 bases between them. The CDR3 extends over 16 amino acids. The CDR3 sequence is CASSLFGGGATDTQYF. The CDR3 DNA reads as TGTGCCAGCAGCTTATTTGGCGGCGGGGCCACAGATACGCAGTATTTT. The complete variable domain, with remaining parts taken from reference TRBV7-3 and TRBJ2-3, reads GAGVSQTPSNKVTEKGKYVELRCDPISGHTALYWYRQSLGQGPEFLIYFQGTGAADDSGLPNDRFFAVRPEGSVSTLKIQRTERGDSAVYLCASSLFGGGATDTQYFGPGTRLTVL.

The chain recombines TRBV29-1 with TRBJ2-4, with 13 bases identical to TRBD2. The germline V gene has CDR1 SQVTM and CDR2 ANQGSEA. J gave up 6 bases and V 4 bases, and 12 bases lay outside the gene matches. The CDR3 totals 17 residues. The CDR3 here is CSVGGVLAGGPGNIQYF. As DNA, the CDR3 is TGCAGCGTTGGGGGGGTACTAGCGGGGGGGCCGGGAAACATTCAGTACTTC.

Ten or more counts support this clonotype. The chain has TRBV7-9 and TRBJ1-2; possibly TRBD1 for D (6 bases). The length of the CDR3 is 14 residues. V lost 4 bases, J lost 8 bases, and 17 bases lay in between. Germline V lookup: CDR1 SEHNR, CDR2 FQNEAQ (reference sequence). CDR3 sequence (DNA): TGTGCCAGCAGCTCGCGGGGGGCATTGAAGGGCTACACCTTC. Residues: CASSSRGALKGYTF.

This clonotype has only a few counts. V is TRBV18 and J is TRBJ1-4; D is unresolved. CDR1 is KGHSH, CDR2 LQKENI, per germline. Trimming removed 2 bases at V and 5 bases at J, with 15 bases between. The CDR3 length is 16 residues. CDR3 region: CASSPTLGRGNEKLFF. In DNA form, the CDR3 reads TGTGCCAGCTCACCAACGCTCGGTAGAGGGAATGAAAAACTGTTTTTT.

In this sample, this clonotype turned up many times. V is TRBV7-9 and J is TRBJ2-7, with D maybe TRBD2 (6 bases). This CDR3 is 17 amino acids long. Trimming cost V 1 base and J 0 bases, with 16 bases left between them. Germline-derived CDR1 and CDR2 are SEHNR and FQNEAQ (reference sequence). This CDR3 is CASSLDLGGLSSYEQYF. CDR3 DNA sequence: TGTGCCAGCAGCTTAGATCTTGGAGGGTTGAGCTCCTACGAGCAGTACTTC.

This clonotype was observed at least ten times. J is TRBJ2-1 and V is TRBV27, with D possibly being TRBD2 (6 bases). The V and J ends lost 2 bases and 3 bases respectively, with 11 bases between them. The CDR3 spans 15 residues. Looked up from germline, CDR1 is MNHEY and CDR2 is SMNVEV (reference sequence). The CDR3 sequence: CASSLGGFGYNEQFF. Written as DNA, the CDR3 is TGTGCCAGCAGTTTAGGGGGGTTTGGCTACAATGAGCAGTTCTTC.

This clonotype was observed a handful of times. The chain is built from TRBV4-1 and TRBJ2-1; 9 bases line up with TRBD2. This CDR3 is 16 amino acids long. The junction had 3 bases not matched to a gene; V was cut back by 1 base and J by 2 bases. Germline V gives CDR1 MGHRA, CDR2 YSYEKL. CDR3 DNA: TGCGCCAGCAGCCAAGTTAGCGGGAGTGCCTACAATGAGCAGTTCTTC. It specifies CASSQVSGSAYNEQFF.